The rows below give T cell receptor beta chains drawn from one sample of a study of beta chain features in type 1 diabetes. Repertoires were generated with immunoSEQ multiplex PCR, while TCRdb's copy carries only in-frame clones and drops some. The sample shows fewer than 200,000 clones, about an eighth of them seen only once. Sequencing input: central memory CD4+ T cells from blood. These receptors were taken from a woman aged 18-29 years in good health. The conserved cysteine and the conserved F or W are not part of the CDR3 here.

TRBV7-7,ASSLGGRGDTQY
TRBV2,ASSEWGQGSNYGYT
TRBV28,ASFPGGRIAEAF
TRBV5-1,ASSLALAEETQY
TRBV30,AWYNWDSNTEAF
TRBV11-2,ASSSGIGTGELF
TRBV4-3,ASSHLTGKADTQY
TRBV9,ASSVVSGRYNEQF
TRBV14,ASSRSGTGVYEQY
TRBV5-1,ASRTDPTNEKLF
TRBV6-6,ASSSRTGSGNQPQH
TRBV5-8,ASSWGQGYEQY
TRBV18,ASSPSPQGVNTEAF
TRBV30,AWKQGGGYT
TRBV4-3,ASSKTSNEQF
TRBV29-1,SVEDRGGTQETQY
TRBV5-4,ASSRTSGMYNEQF
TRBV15,ATSLRGAKNIQY
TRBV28,ATYYPNQPQH
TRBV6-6,ASRGQGEHEKLF
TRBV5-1,ASSETSGRAGGEQF
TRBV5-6,ASSPGLAGAKTQY
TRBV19,ASSITSGLSNEQF
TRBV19,ASQGSGETQY
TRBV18,ASSPRTSGINEQF
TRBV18,ASSPQAERGYEQY
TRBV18,ASSPSRTSSYNEQF
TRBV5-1,ASSLGSGEDTQY
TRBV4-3,ASSPTEAAGGPGETQY
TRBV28,ASSLGQGYGYT
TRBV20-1,SARAGETQY
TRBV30,AWAEASTDTQY
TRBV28,ASSFLSASQQGFGNTIY
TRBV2,ASSERGTDTQY
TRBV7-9,ASRKTQETQY
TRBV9,ASSVSTGANQPQH
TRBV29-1,SGQRSGPEAF
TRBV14,ASSQGKGWSTEAF
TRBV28,ASSWGGGQPQH
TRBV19,ASTNRVGETQY
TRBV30,AWYWVAGNEQF
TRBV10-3,AISARDEQF
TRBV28,ASARDRELTDTQY
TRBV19,ASRKRDSYEQY
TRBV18,ASSPLTGIRDTQY
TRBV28,ASSRAGFYNEQF
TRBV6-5,ASSNQQGYNYGYT
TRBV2,ASRPDRGSNQPQH
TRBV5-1,ASSLERRAGDEQF
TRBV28,ASSYGTGYGYT
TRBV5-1,ASSLTGGPPDTQY
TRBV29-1,SGTAQGTYEQY
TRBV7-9,ASSAIQGRADTQY
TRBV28,ASSSLILNTIY
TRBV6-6,AISETQSSYEQY
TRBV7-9,ASSLLQGAYNEQF
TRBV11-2,ASSLIATDTQY
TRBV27,ASSLGLNQPQH
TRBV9,ASSAQAGSTNEKLF
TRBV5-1,ASSPQGFTDEKLF